This T cell receptor beta chain appears in the sequencing data of a study of PD-L1 blockade in urothelial cancer. At the level of the study: Blood-derived samples held a median approximately 150,000 T cells.

On this clone: The antigen remains undetermined.

Time point given: peripheral blood 6 weeks after treatment start. Patients had urothelial carcinoma that was locally advanced or metastatic. Study-level findings and limits: Below-median blood TCR clonality before treatment forecast better survival.

Trimming cost V 1 base and J 0 bases, with 25 bases left between them. Germline V gene sequence: CDR1 MNHNS, CDR2 SASEGT. CDR3 length: 20 residues. Profiling relied on immunoSEQ multiplex PCR, and the TCRdb table lists in-frame clones only, not all of them. This sample carries about 120,000 clones, around 88% of them seen once, and the ten largest clones take more than 1.5%. The receptor was isolated from a man aged 60-69 years with urothelial cancer. Sequencing used PBMCs, obtained around atezolizumab (anti-PD-L1) treatment. The chain is built from TRBV6-1 and TRBJ2-7, with D perhaps TRBD1 (5 bases). In DNA form, the CDR3 reads TGTGCCAGCAGTGAAGGTGGACACTCAAGATCGAGCGCATACTCCTACGAGCAGTACTTC. This translates into CASSEGGHSRSSAYSYEQYF.